This entry is about one TCR beta chain. The assay was immunoSEQ multiplex PCR, and TCRdb's table has in-frame clones only and misses some. The sample holds 170,000 or so clones, around 90% seen once. This entry belongs to a study of control samples from healthy donors and cancer patients. The CDR3 runs to 13 residues. V was clipped by 8 bases and J by 3 bases, with 13 bases between them. This chain connects TRBV12-3 or TRBV12-4 to TRBJ1-2, with D hard to call. The TCR was taken from a woman between 50 and 59 years old in good health. What was sequenced was blood. CDR3 residues: CASHGPDYYGYTF. The CDR3 DNA is TGTGCCAGCCATGGCCCGGACTACTATGGCTACACCTTC.